Below are 25 T cell receptor beta chains sequenced from a single sample in a study of T-cell memory formation after mild COVID-19. One entry per CDR3 protein, called by TCRdb with MiXCR from the 5' RACE reads. The sample has roughly 110,000 distinct CDR3 sequences; about a sixth are singletons. Sequenced material: PBMCs or a T cell subset sorted from them (not recorded which). These receptors originate from an adult woman who had mild COVID-19 (a few samples of this study predate the infection). Cell type and time point are not known.

The V and J genes are TRBV11-3 and TRBJ2-5, with D possibly being TRBD2 (5 bases). The CDR3 has 11 residues. The germline V gene encodes CDR1 SGHNT and CDR2 YENEEA. The CDR3, as DNA: TGTGCTTCAGATCGAGGGGAGACCCAGTACTTC. Amino acids: CASDRGETQYF.

This chain connects TRBV5-1 to TRBJ1-1, with 8 nucleotides matching TRBD1. Trimming took 5 bases from V and 1 from J; bases not matched to a gene: 4. The germline CDR1 and CDR2 sequences are SGHRS and YFSETQ. CDR3 size: 14 residues. CDR3 sequence (DNA): TGCGCCAGCAGACCTGGACAGGGGAACACTGAAGCTTTCTTT. Protein sequence: CASRPGQGNTEAFF.

This clonotype was counted once. The rearrangement joins TRBV6-5 to TRBJ2-7; D is ambiguous. V was cut by 4 bases and J by 6 bases, with 10 bases left in between. Germline lookup yields CDR1 MNHEY and CDR2 SVGAGI. CDR3 length equals 12 residues. CDR3 protein: CASSFNSAEQYF. The DNA of the CDR3 is TGTGCCAGCAGTTTCAACAGCGCCGAGCAGTACTTC.

The chain links TRBV27 to TRBJ1-4; no reliable D call. Trimming pared 8 bases from V and 3 bases from J, leaving 16 bases between. From germline, CDR1 is MNHEY and CDR2 SMNVEV (reference sequence). The CDR3 length is 15 residues. The CDR3 here is CASPWRVEANEKLFF. CDR3 in DNA: TGTGCCAGCCCGTGGAGGGTCGAGGCTAATGAAAAACTGTTTTTT.

This chain joins TRBV4-3 and TRBJ1-1; perhaps TRBD1 as D (5 bases). Germline V gene sequence: CDR1 LGHNA, CDR2 YSLEER. Trimming stripped 0 bases from V and 6 bases from J, with 11 bases between. The CDR3 contains 14 residues. The DNA of the CDR3 is TGCGCCAGCAGCCAAGATCTTGGGGGAGCTGAAGCTTTCTTT. Translating gives CASSQDLGGAEAFF.

The chain employs TRBV7-9 and TRBJ1-2; no definite D call. V lost 0 bases, J lost 4 bases, and 6 bases lay in between. Germline V gives CDR1 SEHNR, CDR2 FQNEAQ (reference sequence). There are 13 residues in the CDR3. DNA for the CDR3: TGTGCCAGCAGCTTAGCCAGTTTCTATGGCTACACCTTC. This sequence encodes CASSLASFYGYTF.

This chain uses TRBV30 with TRBJ2-7, with 9 positions matching TRBD1. The CDR3 has 12 residues. Per germline, CDR1 GTSNPN and CDR2 SVGIG (reference sequence). V trimming: 3 bases; J trimming: 3 bases; junction bases outside the gene matches: 0. The CDR3 region has the DNA TGTGCCTGGAGGGGACAGGGCTACGAGCAGTACTTC. Its translation: CAWRGQGYEQYF. The full variable domain, completed using reference TRBV30 and TRBJ2-7, is SQTIHQWPATLVQPVGSPLSLECTVEGTSNPNLYWYRQAAGRGLQLLFYSVGIGQISSEVPQNLSASRPQDRQFILSSKKLLLSDSGFYLCAWRGQGYEQYFGPGTRLTVT.

The chain employs TRBV9 and TRBJ2-1; 8 bases line up with TRBD2. Germline V gene data show CDR1 as SGDLS and CDR2 as YYNGEE. This CDR3 spans 15 amino acids. The V and J ends lost 5 bases and 4 bases, in that order; junction bases with no gene match: 8. The CDR3 nucleotides read TGTGCCAGCAGTACAGCGGGGGACCCATACAATGAGCAGTTCTTC. Its translation: CASSTAGDPYNEQFF.

The chain carries TRBV5-1 and TRBJ1-5; the match to TRBD1 covers 7 bases. Trimming at V came to 0 bases and at J to 5 bases, leaving 2 bases not matched to a gene. From germline, CDR1 is SGHRS and CDR2 YFSETQ. The CDR3 totals 14 residues. The CDR3 coding sequence is TGCGCCAGCAGCTTGGCTACAGGGGATCAGCCCCAGCATTTT. Protein: CASSLATGDQPQHF. Drawing the rest from reference TRBV5-1 and TRBJ1-5, the complete variable domain is KAGVTQTPRYLIKTRGQQVTLSCSPISGHRSVSWYQQTPGQGLQFLFEYFSETQRNKGNFPGRFSGRQFSNSRSEMNVSTLELGDSALYLCASSLATGDQPQHFGDGTRLSIL.

This clonotype showed up just a few times. The chain recombines TRBV9 with TRBJ1-1; no reliable D call. The V end was cut by 0 bases, the J end by 2 bases, with 8 bases between. Germline values: CDR1 SGDLS, CDR2 YYNGEE. This CDR3 region has 14 residues. CDR3 protein: CASSVDQANTEAFF. Written as DNA, the CDR3 is TGTGCCAGCAGCGTAGATCAAGCAAACACTGAAGCTTTCTTT.

The CDR3 is CASSSSGGAGEKLFF. In nucleotides, the CDR3 is TGTGCCAGCAGTTCCTCAGGGGGCGCGGGGGAAAAACTGTTTTTT. This chain connects TRBV6-5 to TRBJ1-4, with 8 positions matching TRBD1. Germline V gene sequence: CDR1 MNHEY, CDR2 SVGAGI. The CDR3 loop spans 15 amino acids. The J segment lost 8 bases and the V segment lost 4 bases, leaving 9 bases of the junction unmatched.

This clonotype appeared a few times. J is TRBJ2-7 and V is TRBV19; D is possibly TRBD2 (5 bases). There are 14 residues in the CDR3. V was trimmed by 3 bases and J by 2 bases, leaving 11 bases between them. Germline lookup yields CDR1 LNHDA and CDR2 SQIVND (reference sequence). The chain's CDR3 is CASSMAAGAYEQYF. CDR3 DNA sequence: TGTGCCAGTAGTATGGCCGCGGGTGCCTACGAGCAGTACTTC.

In this sample, this clonotype turned up many times. The CDR3 DNA is TGTGCCAGCCTTACCGGGACTCAGACCGGGGAGCTGTTTTTT. Amino acid sequence: CASLTGTQTGELFF. This chain uses TRBV12-3 or TRBV12-4 with TRBJ2-2; D may be TRBD2 (6 bases). The V end was cut by 8 bases, the J end by 5 bases, with 15 bases between. The CDR3 spans 14 residues.

The sample holds a few counts of this clonotype. The V and J genes are TRBV24-1 and TRBJ2-3; D perhaps matches TRBD1 (5 bases). Germline CDR1 reads KGHDR; CDR2 reads SFDVKD. This CDR3 has 16 residues. V lost 6 bases, J lost 2 bases, and 17 bases lay in between. In DNA form, the CDR3 reads TGTGCCACCAGTAGGGGCAGCAACAGCCTCACAGATACGCAGTATTTT. Amino acids: CATSRGSNSLTDTQYF.

This clonotype has only a few counts. This chain joins TRBV6-5 and TRBJ2-5; TRBD2 is a possible D gene (5 bases). The germline gives CDR1 MNHEY, CDR2 SVGAGI. V was shortened by 4 bases and J by 3 bases, with 18 bases between the two germline ends. The CDR3 covers 16 residues. The CDR3 nucleotides read TGTGCCAGCAGTTCCTTGCCCGGGAATCTAAAAGAGACCCAGTACTTC. Its translation: CASSSLPGNLKETQYF.

This chain uses TRBV29-1 with TRBJ2-7, with 10 bases aligning to TRBD2. J gave up 3 bases and V 6 bases, and 11 bases lay outside the gene matches. Germline V CDR1 and CDR2: SQVTM, ANQGSEA. CDR3 length: 15 amino acids. The CDR3 region is CSVAPPTSGNYEQYF. The CDR3 coding sequence is TGCAGCGTCGCTCCCCCCACTAGCGGGAACTACGAGCAGTACTTC.

This clonotype was recorded a few times. The chain has TRBV19 and TRBJ1-5; D not certain. From germline, CDR1 is LNHDA and CDR2 SQIVND (reference sequence). This CDR3 has 15 residues. V was cut by 3 bases and J by 3 bases, with 12 bases left in between. The CDR3 reads CASSIGQAFNQPQHF. The CDR3 nucleotides are TGTGCCAGTAGTATTGGGCAGGCATTCAATCAGCCCCAGCATTTT.

This clonotype was seen more than once but under ten times. The V gene is TRBV12-3 or TRBV12-4, the J gene TRBJ2-3; possibly TRBD1 or TRBD2 for D (5 bases each). The V gene lost 6 bases and the J gene lost 4 bases, with 11 bases spanning the gap. The CDR3 is 13 amino acids. In DNA, the CDR3 is TGTGCCAGCAGCCCGGGGCACGCAGATACGCAGTATTTT. Its protein product is CASSPGHADTQYF.

This clonotype appeared a few times. The V and J genes are TRBV7-6 and TRBJ1-1; the D is unclear. Per the germline V gene, CDR1 is SGHVS and CDR2 is FNYEAQ. The germline V and J ends were trimmed by 1 base and 1 base, with 7 bases remaining between them. The CDR3 spans 14 residues. DNA for the CDR3: TGTGCCAGCAGCTTAGGCAAGGGGAACACTGAAGCTTTCTTT. Translated, it gives CASSLGKGNTEAFF.

In regard to this clonotype: A read error may account for a junction end that differs from germline. This sequence joins TRBV4-3 and TRBJ1-1; D is unresolved. The CDR3 sequence is 15 residues long. Looked up from germline, CDR1 is LGHNA and CDR2 is YSLEER. The CDR3 nucleotides are TGCGTCAGCAGCCAAGAGTATCTACGGTTCAGTAGGGCTTTCTTT. Translating it yields CVSSQEYLRFSRAFF.

The chain recombines TRBV5-4 with TRBJ2-7, with D perhaps TRBD2 (5 bases). Deletions cut 0 bases from V and 3 bases from J, with 10 bases between. The germline gives CDR1 SGHNT, CDR2 YYREEE (reference sequence). The CDR3 sequence is 14 residues long. CDR3 DNA: TGTGCCAGCAGCTTGGGAGGGCGGTTCTACGAGCAGTACTTC. Translation: CASSLGGRFYEQYF.

This clonotype appeared a few times. This sequence joins TRBV27 and TRBJ2-7; D ambiguous. Germline V lookup: CDR1 MNHEY, CDR2 SMNVEV (reference sequence). The ends were cut back, 2 bases at V and 6 bases at J, with 11 bases in the middle. This CDR3 region has 13 residues. CDR3: CASSLRYLSEQYF. The CDR3 DNA reads as TGTGCCAGCAGTTTAAGGTATCTTAGCGAGCAGTACTTC.

The chain uses TRBV7-9 and TRBJ1-5; possibly TRBD1 for D (6 bases). This CDR3 comprises 13 residues. The V end lost 7 bases, the J end lost 3 bases, and 10 bases lay between the germline ends. Germline V CDR1 and CDR2: SEHNR, FQNEAQ (reference sequence). As DNA, the CDR3 is TGTGCCAGCATGGGGGGCCCCAATCAGCCCCAGCATTTT. Residues: CASMGGPNQPQHF.

This chain connects TRBV11-2 to TRBJ2-1, with 10 bases aligning to TRBD2. V was clipped by 5 bases and J by 3 bases; unmatched bases: 13. The CDR3 length is 18 residues. The germline V gene has CDR1 SGHAT and CDR2 FQNNGV. Here the CDR3 reads CASSLSPQLAGSYNEQFF. DNA for the CDR3: TGTGCCAGCAGCCTAAGTCCCCAACTAGCGGGGAGCTACAATGAGCAGTTCTTC.

This clonotype was recorded a few times. The chain combines TRBV12-3 or TRBV12-4 with TRBJ2-7, with 7 bases matching TRBD2. The CDR3 sequence is 14 residues long. V lost 2 bases and J lost 3; bases outside the gene matches: 4. The CDR3 DNA reads TGTGCCAGCAGTTTAACTCGGGGGGTCTACGAGCAGTACTTC. Translation: CASSLTRGVYEQYF.